Included here is one T cell receptor (beta chain) sequence, with context. This clone was detected only a few times. Its antigen remains unidentified. No quality values exist for individual bases; no much larger clone is one base distant. Explained via the paper, the treatment or condition label denotes: randomized to nivolumab then ipilimumab (arm A) or the reverse (arm B). None of the trial patients had been given prior DNA-damaging chemotherapy. CheckMate 064, a randomized, open-label phase II trial of sequential checkpoint blockade, was the source of the samples, all of which came from patients with melanoma. Tumor TCR sequencing used genomic DNA from formalin-fixed paraffin-embedded (FFPE) tissue samples. The sample belongs to a study of sequential checkpoint blockade in melanoma (dated by TCRdb to about 2019). Describing the broader study: Using 1:1 randomization, the trial assigned patients either to first-line nivolumab followed by ipilimumab (arm A) or to ipilimumab followed by nivolumab (arm B). Maintenance nivolumab came after each of the two trial sequences. DNA from more than 75 pretreatment melanoma tumor samples underwent TCRbeta immunosequencing. For 20 or so patients, matched tumor biopsies were taken both before treatment and at week 13, after single-agent nivolumab (arm A) or ipilimumab (arm B). In around 81% of the matched pre- and post-treatment tumor biopsy pairs, both biopsies came from the same lesion.

Findings and caveats that apply to the study as a whole: Tumor T-cell fraction and clonality correlated with PD-L1 staining and CD8+ T-cell counts but not with mutational load. Clinical benefit was about 30 times more likely to be achieved by patients whose tumor T-cell fraction and clonality increased by week 13. Among patients in the nivolumab-first arm (arm A), tumor TIL clonality before treatment was associated with response (P = .04). Larger, independent patient cohorts are needed to validate the response-prediction model that combines TCR metrics and mutation burden. Small sample sizes and reduced statistical power limited the within-arm analyses of tumor T-cell fraction.

From cysteine to phenylalanine, the CDR3 is 18 amino acids long. The kept DNA is CDR3 alone, 54 bases in frame from the first base. V is shortened by 7 bases, J by 4 bases, and the region joining them spans 25 bases. CDR1 and CDR2, looked up from the germline V gene (reference sequence), are LNHDA and SQIVND. TCRbeta CDR3 regions were immunosequenced from genomic DNA with the immunoSEQ Assay. Before high-throughput sequencing, the genomic DNA was amplified using bias-controlled multiplex PCR. In the original analysis: To quantify the absolute abundance of each unique TCRbeta CDR3 region, the sequences were collapsed and filtered. Clonality, defined as 1 minus Pielou's evenness, was calculated using only productive rearrangements. To compute tumor T-cell fraction, TCRbeta template counts were normalized to usable DNA, with usable DNA estimated from several housekeeping genes. A previously published method was used to identify clones whose frequencies were significantly greater in on-treatment samples than in baseline samples. In TCRdb, the immuneACCESS table is reduced to in-frame sequences with V and J assigned. These tables do not hold every clone; where another copy was compared, an unresolved V gene accounts for under half, and the others remain unexplained. The V and J calls and clone size were taken over from that table, and D and trimming were inferred from the DNA. The sample table holds 13,000 or so clones, of which approximately 22% were seen once. The ten top clones hold 5.5% to 7% of the sample.

Sequenced material: tumor tissue (inferred from file names), taken from a patient given nivolumab and ipilimumab in sequence. The chain links TRBV19 with TRBJ1-4; no confident D gene assignment can be made. This sequence originates from a human donor with melanoma. Read as DNA, the sequence is TGTGCCAGTAAAGCCAGGTTCCGACGGACGGGCCTTAATGAAAAACTGTTTTTT. The encoded protein is CASKARFRRTGLNEKLFF.